This passage covers 27 T cell receptor beta chains from one sample sequenced in a study of OX40 agonist ivuxolimab in advanced cancers. The table came from immunoSEQ multiplex PCR; TCRdb's copy has only in-frame clones and leaves some out. The repertoire holds fewer than 100,000 clones, with approximately 88% as singletons. The sample in question was CD4+ or CD8+ T cells sorted from blood, obtained in a trial of the OX40 agonist ivuxolimab. Every receptor here comes from an adult with an advanced solid tumor such as melanoma, head and neck, liver or kidney cancer.

The chain combines TRBV4-1 with TRBJ2-3; no definite D call. The CDR3 extends over 16 amino acids. CDR1 is MGHRA, CDR2 YSYEKL, per germline. V lost 1 base and J lost 1, with 12 bases in between. CDR3 residues: CASSQGQELGTDTQYF. CDR3 coding DNA: TGCGCCAGCAGCCAAGGTCAGGAGCTCGGCACAGATACGCAGTATTTT.

The chain recombines TRBV28 with TRBJ2-7; a weak D match, TRBD2 (6 bases). With 7 bases removed from V and 5 bases from J, the gap between germline ends came to 15 bases. There are 13 residues in the CDR3. Looked up from germline, CDR1 is MDHEN and CDR2 is SYDVKM. CDR3 coding DNA: TGTGCCAGCAACACATGGGGGGTCGACGAGCAGTACTTC. It yields the protein CASNTWGVDEQYF.

The chain recombines TRBV20-1 with TRBJ2-1; no definite D call. CDR3 length equals 11 residues. Per germline, CDR1 DFQATT and CDR2 SNEGSKA (reference sequence). Trimming stripped 6 bases from V and 0 bases from J, with 3 bases between. The CDR3 sequence: CSADSYNEQFF. CDR3 nucleotides: TGCAGTGCCGACTCCTACAATGAGCAGTTCTTC.

The chain recombines TRBV11-2 with TRBJ1-1; D is perhaps TRBD1 (5 bases). CDR1 and CDR2 (germline): SGHAT, FQNNGV. Deletions cut 1 base from V and 4 bases from J, with 10 bases between. This CDR3 region has 14 residues. This CDR3 reads CASSLAPGTTEAFF. The CDR3 coding sequence is TGTGCCAGCAGCTTAGCCCCAGGGACCACTGAAGCTTTCTTT.

This chain's CDR3 is CASSEDGDLYNEQFF. The CDR3 nucleotides are TGTGCCAGCAGTGAAGATGGTGACCTGTACAATGAGCAGTTCTTC. V usage is TRBV6-1 and J usage is TRBJ2-1, with unresolved D. V lost 1 base and J 4 bases, leaving 11 bases between the germline ends. CDR3 size: 15 residues. Germline V gene lookup returns CDR1 MNHNS and CDR2 SASEGT.

The CDR3 DNA sequence: TGTGCCAGTAGCCCTCTAGCGCAAAAGCGGTACCAAGAGACCCAGTACTTC. It specifies CASSPLAQKRYQETQYF. V usage is TRBV19 and J usage is TRBJ2-5; a weak D match, TRBD2 (6 bases). Germline CDR1 reads LNHDA; CDR2 reads SQIVND (reference sequence). V gave up 6 bases and J gave up 0 bases, with 20 bases separating them. The CDR3 has 17 residues.

The J gene is TRBJ2-1, the V gene TRBV28; TRBD1 might be the D (6 bases). V was trimmed by 1 base and J by 9 bases, leaving 13 bases between them. The CDR3 has 14 amino acids. Germline V gives CDR1 MDHEN, CDR2 SYDVKM. DNA of the CDR3: TGTGCCAGCAGTTTATTAGGACAGAAGATTGAGCAGTTCTTC. It encodes CASSLLGQKIEQFF.

CDR3 DNA: TGTGCCAGCAGCGGGGGGGATGAGCAGTTCTTC. Translation gives CASSGGDEQFF. The chain employs TRBV9 and TRBJ2-1; tentatively, D is TRBD2 (6 bases). The V end lost 3 bases, the J end lost 8 bases, and 6 bases lay between the germline ends. Germline V gene lookup returns CDR1 SGDLS and CDR2 YYNGEE. The CDR3 spans 11 residues. Using reference TRBV9 and TRBJ2-1 for the parts outside the CDR3, the full variable domain is DSGVTQTPKHLITATGQRVTLRCSPRSGDLSVYWYQQSLDQGLQFLIQYYNGEERAKGNILERFSAQQFPDLHSELNLSSLELGDSALYFCASSGGDEQFFGPGTRLTVL.

This rearrangement joins TRBV10-2 to TRBJ2-5, with D perhaps matching TRBD2 (6 bases). The last part of the DNA fits TRBJ2-7 better; the J call may be wrong. The CDR3 runs to 13 residues. Germline values: CDR1 WSHSY, CDR2 SAAADI. Here the CDR3 reads CASRRLETYEQYF. CDR3 sequence (DNA): TGCGCCAGCAGACGACTAGAGACCTACGAGCAGTACTTC.

V gene TRBV5-1 combines with J gene TRBJ1-5; a possible D gene is TRBD1 (5 bases). CDR3 size: 15 residues. Per the germline V gene, CDR1 is SGHRS and CDR2 is YFSETQ. The V gene lost 0 bases and the J gene lost 2 bases, with 9 bases spanning the gap. This CDR3 is CASSLAGRGNQPQHF. Written as DNA, the CDR3 is TGCGCCAGCAGCTTGGCGGGACGGGGCAATCAGCCCCAGCATTTT. The entire variable domain, with the rest obtained from reference TRBV5-1 and TRBJ1-5, is as follows: KAGVTQTPRYLIKTRGQQVTLSCSPISGHRSVSWYQQTPGQGLQFLFEYFSETQRNKGNFPGRFSGRQFSNSRSEMNVSTLELGDSALYLCASSLAGRGNQPQHFGDGTRLSIL.

This sequence joins TRBV28 and TRBJ1-2, with 7 nucleotides matching TRBD1. Germline CDR1 is MDHEN and CDR2 is SYDVKM. Germline trimming cut 1 base from V and 3 bases from J; bases unmatched to any gene: 8. There are 16 residues in the CDR3. The CDR3, as DNA: TGTGCCAGCAGTTTATACTTACAGGGGAGGGACTATGGCTACACCTTC. This gives the protein CASSLYLQGRDYGYTF.

The chain combines TRBV28 with TRBJ1-5, with D unclear. Germline CDR1 is MDHEN and CDR2 is SYDVKM. Trimming left V 5 bases short and J 7 bases short, with 27 bases between. This CDR3 is built from 18 residues. The CDR3 DNA sequence: TGTGCCAGCAGTGCATGGTATTATGGCCCGGGATCGGAACAGCCCCAGCATTTT. Protein product: CASSAWYYGPGSEQPQHF. The whole variable domain, remainder taken from reference TRBV28 and TRBJ1-5, is DVKVTQSSRYLVKRTGEKVFLECVQDMDHENMFWYRQDPGLGLRLIYFSYDVKMKEKGDIPEGYSVSREKKERFSLILESASTNQTSMYLCASSAWYYGPGSEQPQHFGDGTRLSIL.

The chain uses TRBV11-2 and TRBJ1-5, with D unclear. Germline CDR1 reads SGHAT; CDR2 reads FQNNGV. The CDR3 sequence is 15 residues long. Trimming shortened V by 1 base and J by 1 base, and 8 bases separated the two germline ends. CDR3 in amino acids: CASSLGGGSNQPQHF. The CDR3 nucleotides read TGTGCCAGCAGCTTAGGAGGAGGGAGCAATCAGCCCCAGCATTTT.

This clone is classed as medium-sized. The rearrangement links TRBV11-3 to TRBJ1-1, with D possibly being TRBD1 (5 bases). Trimming took 6 bases from V and 1 from J, leaving 6 bases between them. The germline V gene encodes CDR1 SGHNT and CDR2 YENEEA. This CDR3 region has 12 residues. CDR3 nucleotide sequence: TGTGCCAGCAGTGGGGGGAACACTGAAGCTTTCTTT. Translated: CASSGGNTEAFF.

A remark on this clone: Within the sample, other DNA sequences also encode this same CDR3. This chain joins TRBV7-9 and TRBJ1-1, with D perhaps TRBD1 (5 bases). V gave up 1 base and J gave up 3 bases, with 9 bases separating them. Per the germline V gene, CDR1 is SEHNR and CDR2 is FQNEAQ (reference sequence). CDR3 size: 14 residues. This CDR3 is CASSLVGGDTEAFF. DNA for the CDR3: TGTGCCAGCAGCTTAGTGGGGGGGGACACTGAAGCTTTCTTT. The complete variable domain, with remaining parts taken from reference TRBV7-9 and TRBJ1-1, reads DTGVSQNPRHKITKRGQNVTFRCDPISEHNRLYWYRQTLGQGPEFLTYFQNEAQLEKSRLLSDRFSAERPKGSFSTLEIQRTEQGDSAMYLCASSLVGGDTEAFFGQGTRLTVV.

The chain joins TRBV18 to TRBJ1-2; weak D call: TRBD1 (6 bases). Germline CDR1 reads KGHSH; CDR2 reads LQKENI. Trimming pared 0 bases from V and 1 base from J, leaving 12 bases between. The CDR3 has 16 residues. This CDR3 is CASSPPSGVDNYGYTF. The CDR3 nucleotides are TGTGCCAGCTCACCACCCTCAGGGGTTGATAACTATGGCTACACCTTC.

In DNA, the CDR3 is TGTGCCAGCAGCATCGGGACAGGGCTCGAACTGTTTTTT. This codes for CASSIGTGLELFF. The chain is built from TRBV11-3 and TRBJ1-4, with 9 bases fitting TRBD1. The junction had 7 bases not matched to a gene; V was cut back by 5 bases and J by 12 bases. The CDR3 spans 13 residues. CDR1 and CDR2 (germline): SGHNT, YENEEA.

The J gene is TRBJ2-7, the V gene TRBV11-2; 8 bases match TRBD1. The CDR3 totals 14 residues. Losses at the gene ends were 1 base for V and 5 bases for J; bases not matched to a gene: 4. Germline V gene data show CDR1 as SGHAT and CDR2 as FQNNGV. DNA of the CDR3: TGTGCCAGCAGCTTAGGCAGGGGGCTCAACGAGCAGTACTTC. It yields the protein CASSLGRGLNEQYF.

The chain is built from TRBV27 and TRBJ2-7; D not certain. V dropped 2 bases and J dropped 2 bases, with 7 bases sitting between them. CDR1 is MNHEY, CDR2 SMNVEV, per germline (reference sequence). This CDR3 is 13 amino acids long. The CDR3 coding sequence is TGTGCCAGCAGTTTAGGGCAGCCCTACGAGCAGTACTTC. Translation: CASSLGQPYEQYF.

The rearrangement uses TRBV14 and TRBJ1-6; D uncertain. Looked up from germline, CDR1 is SGHDN and CDR2 is FVKESK. CDR3 length equals 16 residues. Trimming removed 1 base at V and 10 bases at J, with 17 bases between. The CDR3 DNA is TGTGCCAGCAGCCAAGTTTCGGCAGGAAAAGCCTCACCCCTCCACTTT. Protein sequence: CASSQVSAGKASPLHF.

This clone was found once. The rearrangement links TRBV7-3 to TRBJ2-1; 11 positions match TRBD2. Germline CDR1 and CDR2: SGHTA and FQGTGA. Trimming removed 4 bases from V and 4 bases from J; junction bases left unmatched: 3. The CDR3 extends over 15 amino acids. The CDR3 nucleotides are TGTGCCAGCAGCTCTGGGACTAGCGGATACAATGAGCAGTTCTTC. This translates into CASSSGTSGYNEQFF.

The rearrangement links TRBV9 to TRBJ2-3; D not resolved. Looked up from germline, CDR1 is SGDLS and CDR2 is YYNGEE. This CDR3 has 12 residues. V lost 4 bases to trimming and J lost 4 bases, with 7 bases between them. This CDR3 reads CASSFESDTQYF. CDR3 bases: TGTGCCAGCAGCTTCGAGTCAGATACGCAGTATTTT.

The chain joins TRBV4-1 to TRBJ2-7; D is possibly TRBD1 (6 bases). The germline V gene has CDR1 MGHRA and CDR2 YSYEKL. The length of the CDR3 is 16 residues. V was cut by 5 bases and J by 4 bases, with 21 bases left in between. The CDR3 nucleotides read TGCGCCAGCAGCAAGGTCCTGCGGACAGAGACTTACGAGCAGTACTTC. As protein: CASSKVLRTETYEQYF.

The rearrangement uses TRBV9 and TRBJ2-1; 11 bases fit TRBD2. Germline-derived CDR1 and CDR2 are SGDLS and YYNGEE. J gave up 3 bases and V 3 bases, and 2 bases lay outside the gene matches. This CDR3 spans 15 amino acids. CDR3 DNA: TGTGCCAGCAGCGGGGGACTAGCGGACTACAATGAGCAGTTCTTC. Amino acids: CASSGGLADYNEQFF.

The chain recombines TRBV6-1 with TRBJ2-1; TRBD2 aligns across 8 bases. The ends lost 2 bases at V and 1 base at J; junction bases unmatched: 10. The CDR3 has 18 residues. CDR1 MNHNS and CDR2 SASEGT come from the germline V gene. The CDR3 bases are TGTGCCAGCAGTGAATACGGTAGCGGGATAACGTCCTACAATGAGCAGTTCTTC. It codes for CASSEYGSGITSYNEQFF.

V gene TRBV5-1 combines with J gene TRBJ2-7; possible D gene TRBD2, 6 bases. This CDR3 comprises 15 residues. The V end lost 5 bases, the J end lost 0 bases, and 15 bases lay between the germline ends. The germline CDR1 and CDR2 sequences are SGHRS and YFSETQ. The CDR3 coding sequence is TGCGCCAGCAGAGACACAGGACTAAGCTCCTACGAGCAGTACTTC. Translation: CASRDTGLSSYEQYF.

Details on this clone: Other nucleotide sequences in the sample specify the same CDR3. The chain combines TRBV6-1 with TRBJ2-7; D ambiguous. There are 13 residues in the CDR3. The germline V gene encodes CDR1 MNHNS and CDR2 SASEGT. V shed 1 base and J shed 0 bases, with 4 bases lying between them. CDR3 sequence: CASSEGGSYEQYF. The CDR3 nucleotides are TGTGCCAGCAGTGAAGGGGGCTCCTACGAGCAGTACTTC.